This is a list of T cell receptor beta chains from one sample in a study of vaccination effects on CD4 cells after COVID-19. These receptors have no identified antigens. Clones were sequenced by immunoSEQ multiplex PCR, and TCRdb holds only the in-frame ones, with some missing. This sample yields tens of thousands of clones, of which about 80% are seen a single time; 2% belongs to the top ten. The sample consisted of CD4+ T cells from PBMCs cultured with HCoV-NL63 spike peptides, taken after COVID-19 vaccination. The receptors derive from a human donor who received a COVID-19 vaccine. Some clones in this sample may be carry-over from other donors' samples. Each CDR3 is given with its conserved first and last residue. Each record gives: V gene, J gene, CDR3 protein.

TRBV7-2	TRBJ1-5	CASSLETGVNQPQHF
TRBV6-5	TRBJ1-3	CASSYRVRFSGNTIYF
TRBV7-8	TRBJ1-5	CASSSLLGNQPQHF
TRBV18	TRBJ2-1	CASARDGTYNEQFF
TRBV2	TRBJ2-5	CASSPGFQETQYF
TRBV9	TRBJ1-6	CASTRDRGNSPLHF
TRBV7-8	TRBJ2-1	CASSSHSDWRLREQFF
TRBV24-1	TRBJ2-3	CATSDPGTSGGRRTDTQYF
TRBV7-9	TRBJ1-1	CASSPQTENTEAFF
TRBV25-1	TRBJ1-1	CASNDSGTGSYDTEAFF
TRBV25-1	TRBJ2-5	CASSVRDSRGTQYF
TRBV4-3	TRBJ1-1	CASSQELATEAFF
TRBV6-5	TRBJ1-1	CASISPREGTEAFF
TRBV7-2	TRBJ2-6	CASSFRRGGANVLTF
TRBV4-3	TRBJ1-5	CASSQANAGQPQHF
TRBV30	TRBJ2-1	CAWSVGGYEQFF
TRBV15	TRBJ2-3	CATSTKRPDTQYF
TRBV7-8	TRBJ2-1	CASSLDRAVEQFF
TRBV27	TRBJ2-2	CASWGVSGELFF
TRBV7-2	TRBJ2-1	CASSSRASGGRYNEQFF
TRBV28	TRBJ2-4	CASSSPRGGNIQYF
TRBV30	TRBJ1-2	CAWSEGLDGYTF
TRBV5-5	TRBJ1-5	CASSHTGGYNQPQHF
TRBV5-1	TRBJ2-5	CASSLTSAGQETQYF
TRBV19	TRBJ2-5	CASSQSGQETQYF
TRBV27	TRBJ1-1	CASSLSDRVGTEAFF
TRBV19	TRBJ2-2	CANPRGGSTGELFF
TRBV27	TRBJ1-1	CASSSVVGNTEAFF
TRBV7-9	TRBJ1-6	CASRTAGGYSPLHF
TRBV13	TRBJ1-5	CASSLNGPQGNQPQHF
TRBV7-9	TRBJ2-5	CASSLGVGQYF
TRBV9	TRBJ1-1	CASSTGFRNTEAFF
TRBV9	TRBJ1-3	CASSPSRSPFISGNTIYF
TRBV7-2	TRBJ1-5	CASSLGTASVQPQHF
TRBV7-3	TRBJ2-7	CASSPGGSYEQYF
TRBV19	TRBJ1-2	CASSIDLWGQYGYTF
TRBV19	TRBJ2-5	CASSRTGGHETQYF
TRBV5-1	TRBJ2-5	CASSLDAGLYQETQYF
TRBV4-3	TRBJ1-1	CASSSDGGKDTEAFF
TRBV6-5	TRBJ1-1	CASHRQGLNTEAFF
TRBV2	TRBJ1-5	CASSLQGGNQPQHF
TRBV6-5	TRBJ1-1	CASRRWNTEAFF
TRBV18	TRBJ1-3	CASSPLPGRGGGNTIYF
TRBV6-5	TRBJ1-2	CASNGQLINYGYTF
TRBV30	TRBJ2-5	CAWSVGFGAQETQYF
TRBV5-4	TRBJ1-5	CASSLGIRQPQHF
TRBV9	TRBJ1-2	CASSPSGTYYGYTF
TRBV28	TRBJ1-1	CASSPGTGSNTEAFF
TRBV18	TRBJ2-2	CASSRSSPSGRTGELFF
TRBV6-6	TRBJ1-2	CASSYGQGVGGYTF
TRBV7-2	TRBJ1-3	CASSSRPSGNSGNTIYF
TRBV10-3	TRBJ1-2	CAISGQEAYYGYTF